This T cell receptor beta chain emerged from a study of Tregs in tolerant kidney transplant recipients. In the study overall: The nonmyeloablative bone marrow transplants came from related graft donors, with transient mixed chimerism.

Findings and caveats of the study: In tolerant patients, donor-specific Tregs outgrew total Tregs, suggesting antigen-driven expansion. Expanding Tregs on activated donor B cells appeared to best identify donor-specific TCRbeta clones.

Here immunoSEQ multiplex PCR was the method, and the copy in TCRdb shows in-frame clones only, minus some. The data show about 100,000 clones, with around 90% seen just once and about 0.31% held by the top ten. Unstimulated Tregs (CD4+CD25+CD127-) and CD4+CD25- non-Tregs were sorted from PBMCs. A single count supports this clone. Its antigen is currently unknown. The junction and the germline gene differ at one end; a read error may be behind it. The sample was CD4+ T cells from blood, taken before the transplant. This TCR derives from a human donor who received a combined kidney and bone marrow transplant.

CDR3 sequence reads: CAGSLLVPEVVSPYEQYF. CDR3 bases: TGTGCCGGCAGTTTACTAGTCCCGGAGGTGGTATCACCCTACGAGCAGTACTTC. This chain joins TRBV6-7 and TRBJ2-7; tentatively, D is TRBD2 (5 bases). TRBV6-7 is designated an ORF whose function remains uncertain. There are 18 residues in the CDR3.